The clone carrying this T cell receptor (beta chain) was recorded a few times. Its antigen is undetermined. The entry originates in a study of response to subunit inactivated influenza vaccine. Overall study findings and caveats: Authors suggested few new T cells are recruited by each seasonal influenza vaccination.

One entry per CDR3 protein, called by TCRdb with MiXCR from the RT-PCR reads. The sample lists hundreds of thousands of distinct CDR3 sequences, approximately 7.1% occurring once. Germline CDR1 SGHAT, CDR2 FQNNGV. This CDR3 contains 15 residues. V gave up 4 bases and J gave up 2 bases; unmatched junction bases: 0. The receptor was derived from a man between 50 and 75 years old who received an inactivated influenza vaccine. Source: PBMCs from blood, taken approximately 25 months after vaccination. The chain links TRBV11-2 to TRBJ2-6; 9 bases fit TRBD1. CDR3 sequence reads: CASSWDRAGANVLTF. CDR3 DNA sequence: TGTGCCAGCAGCTGGGACAGGGCTGGGGCCAACGTCCTGACTTTC.